This T cell receptor beta chain derives from a study of T cell responses to AZD1222 COVID-19 vaccine (dated by TCRdb to the early 2020s). Looking at the study overall: AZD1222 recipients with second doses at about 4 weeks or about 12 weeks were pooled, because spike-specific TCR depth and breadth did not differ between schedules. A total of 233 trial participants underwent TCR sequencing, of whom nearly 210 received two doses of AZD1222 and 26 received two doses of the MenACWY control vaccine. Trial participants were enrolled into age subgroups of 18-55, 56-69 and 70-plus years, which contained around 150, 29 and 61 TCR-sequenced participants, respectively. The investigation overall reported the following: The 56-69-year group was small, and its depth increase did not reach significance, likely because of low power. Participants were mostly white British, with more females than males. The authors suggested clonal diversity may have been underestimated. Because no day 14 peak-response samples were available, repertoires were characterized only after the peak T cell response. The vaccine-associated CD4 TCRs covered the entire spike protein, and the dominant responses fell in regions 160-218 and 743-854. Conclusions about previously exposed vaccinees are limited because only six or seven AZD1222 recipients were SARS-CoV-2 seropositive at baseline. Reportedly, almost half of the unique spike-specific TCRs recognized epitopes lying outside the regions that are mutated in the B.1.351 and B.1.1.7 variants. A significant rise in spike-specific TCR breadth and depth was observed after two AZD1222 doses relative to day 0 and relative to MenACWY recipients.

In the case of this clone: Its antigen remains unidentified. Per-nucleotide qualities are absent, and no much larger clonotype sits a single base away.

V is shortened by 2 bases, J by 0 bases, and the region joining them spans 10 bases. CDR1 and CDR2, per the germline V gene, are SGDLS and YYNGEE. The CDR3 has 15 amino acids, counting the end cysteine and phenylalanine. Only the CDR3 DNA is retained, 45 bases long and in frame from the first base. The time point tag for this specimen amounts to: baseline before first vaccination. The vaccinee samples were drawn from two UK trials, COV001 and COV002, one of which was a single-blind randomized controlled phase 2/3 trial testing AZD1222 (ChAdOx1 nCoV-19) in healthy adults. For TCRbeta chain sequencing, PBMC samples were collected from trial participants at day 0 and at day 28 after the second dose. The CDR3 regions of human TCRbeta chains were analyzed by immunosequencing. In the authors' own workflow: Repertoire TCRs were matched against a reference library of SARS-CoV-2-specific TCRs generated with the MIRA antigen-specificity platform. Breadth was defined as the fraction of unique TCRs that were SARS-CoV-2-associated, and depth was defined as the fraction of total T cells that were SARS-CoV-2-associated. Using the MIRA data, each spike-specific TCR was assigned both to the spike region to which the TCR was reactive and to a CD4 or CD8 class. Log10-transformed breadth and depth values were compared by one-way ANOVA with Sidak's multiple comparisons tests. This is the immuneACCESS table as TCRdb keeps it, with only in-frame sequences that have V and J called. A part of the clones is gone; compared with another copy, unresolved V genes explain less than half, and the rest is unexplained. V, J and clone size derive from that table, while D and trimming were established from the DNA sequence. The sample table shows 130,000 or so clones, and roughly 90% are seen once. Of the sample, 1.1% is held by the ten largest clones.

This clonotype was sampled from an adult in good health. The chain links TRBV9 with TRBJ2-3; D gene: possibly TRBD2, on 5 matching bases. Sequencing used peripheral blood, obtained on day 0 of AZD1222 vaccination. For the CDR3, the sequence is CASSVLASSTDTQYF. The DNA is as follows: TGTGCCAGCAGCGTCTTAGCGTCTAGCACAGATACGCAGTATTTT. Reference TRBV9 and TRBJ2-3 genes cover what lies past the CDR3, so the full variable domain is DSGVTQTPKHLITATGQRVTLRCSPRSGDLSVYWYQQSLDQGLQFLIQYYNGEERAKGNILERFSAQQFPDLHSELNLSSLELGDSALYFCASSVLASSTDTQYFGPGTRLTVL.